This entry lists 7 T cell receptor beta chains sequenced from one sample in a study of CD8 T cells in ankylosing spondylitis. Each CDR3 protein is one row after TCRdb ran MiXCR on the 5' RACE reads. The table lists approximately 340,000 distinct CDR3 sequences, under 15% of them singletons. Input material: blood, either unsorted or a sorted T cell fraction (not recorded which). The receptors originated from a male donor with ankylosing spondylitis or in good health (not recorded which).

This clonotype turned up a few times. This rearrangement joins TRBV5-6 to TRBJ2-6; 8 bases line up with TRBD1. CDR1 and CDR2 (germline): SGHDT, YYEEEE. The CDR3 has 18 amino acids. Losses at the gene ends were 3 bases for V and 0 bases for J; bases not matched to a gene: 8. CDR3 DNA: TGTGCCAGCAGCTACCCCGGGACAGGAGTCTCTGGGGCCAACGTCCTGACTTTC. Amino acids: CASSYPGTGVSGANVLTF. The full variable domain, rest sourced from reference TRBV5-6 and TRBJ2-6, is DAGVTQSPTHLIKTRGQQVTLRCSPKSGHDTVSWYQQALGQGPQFIFQYYEEEERQRGNFPDRFSGHQFPNYSSELNVNALLLGDSALYLCASSYPGTGVSGANVLTFGAGSRLTVL.

V is TRBV12-3 or TRBV12-4 and J is TRBJ2-3; D call uncertain. V was shortened by 3 bases and J by 2 bases, with 9 bases between the two germline ends. The CDR3 sequence is 14 residues long. The CDR3 region is CASSFWALTDTQYF. CDR3 bases: TGTGCCAGCAGTTTTTGGGCACTCACAGATACGCAGTATTTT.

The chain is built from TRBV20-1 and TRBJ2-3; D is unresolved. The germline gives CDR1 DFQATT, CDR2 SNEGSKA (reference sequence). Trimming stripped 3 bases from V and 0 bases from J, with 10 bases between. The CDR3 is 14 amino acids. CDR3 protein: CSASRQASTDTQYF. CDR3 coding DNA: TGCAGTGCTAGTCGGCAGGCTAGCACAGATACGCAGTATTTT.

This clonotype was seen more than once but under ten times. The chain recombines TRBV20-1 with TRBJ2-1, with D tentatively TRBD2 (5 bases). V gave up 5 bases and J gave up 2 bases, with 16 bases separating them. This CDR3 comprises 15 residues. CDR1 is DFQATT and CDR2 is SNEGSKA in the germline V gene (reference sequence). Here the CDR3 DNA reads TGCAGTGCTTCCTCCTCCGGGAAGGCCTACAATGAGCAGTTCTTC. Its protein product is CSASSSGKAYNEQFF.

J is TRBJ2-5 and V is TRBV5-1; the D gene could be TRBD1 or TRBD2 (5 bases each). The germline V and J ends were trimmed by 0 bases and 4 bases, with 16 bases remaining between them. The CDR3 loop spans 16 amino acids. Germline loops: CDR1 SGHRS, CDR2 YFSETQ. The CDR3 nucleotides read TGCGCCAGCAGCTTGGCCCTGGGACCGTCTAGAGAGACCCAGTACTTC. Protein sequence: CASSLALGPSRETQYF.

The rearrangement uses TRBV20-1 and TRBJ1-2, with D unclear. V shed 5 bases and J shed 4 bases, with 8 bases lying between them. Per the germline V gene, CDR1 is DFQATT and CDR2 is SNEGSKA (reference sequence). The CDR3 is 11 residues long. The CDR3 sequence is CSAYNFYGYTF. CDR3 in DNA: TGCAGTGCTTACAATTTCTATGGCTACACCTTC.

This chain uses TRBV7-6 with TRBJ2-1; D might be TRBD1 or TRBD2, each matching 6 bases. V lost 2 bases, J lost 5 bases, and 16 bases lay in between. CDR1 and CDR2 from the germline V gene are SGHVS and FNYEAQ. The CDR3 extends over 16 amino acids. The CDR3 DNA reads as TGTGCCAGCAGCTTATCGGGGCGGGGACAAGACAATGAGCAGTTCTTC. This codes for CASSLSGRGQDNEQFF.